This TCR beta chain was sequenced during a study of metastatic and nonmetastatic thyroid tumors. Across the study: Across blood and tumor or nodule tissue, repertoires from malignant and benign thyroid patients were compared with one another.

Worth noting for this clone: The antigen is unknown.

Looked up from germline, CDR1 is SGDLS and CDR2 is YYNGEE. The CDR3 is made up of 16 amino acids. Unmatched junction bases numbered 10, after V lost 1 base and J lost 8 bases. Notes on the study in general: Across blood and tumor, TCR beta diversity in malignant thyroid tumors was reportedly significantly higher than in benign nodules.

Treatment of any kind had been given to no patient before thyroid surgery. In the authors' methods: In papillary thyroid cancer, a distant-metastasis classifier was built using CDR3 differences across clinicopathological groups. TCRdb re-clonotyped the PCR reads through MiXCR. TCRdb, rather than the study authors, made the V and J calls. The table has 15,000 to 20,000 clones, under 25% seen once. The chain employs TRBV9 and TRBJ2-7, with 12 positions matching TRBD2. This TCR came from a male donor with papillary thyroid cancer or a benign thyroid nodule (not recorded which). Some clones in this sample may be carry-over from other donors' samples. The source material was tumor tissue. Here the CDR3 DNA reads TGTGCCAGCAGCGTACGGCTAGCGGGAGGGTTCAACAAGCAGTACTTC. Its protein product is CASSVRLAGGFNKQYF.